A single sample is the source of the 16 T cell receptor beta chains below, sequenced in a study of blood T cells in healthy people across ages. Together with a sample-barcoded 5' primer, a J-beta primer mix was included in a second PCR lasting roughly 6 to 12 cycles. Each CDR3 protein is one row after TCRdb ran MiXCR on the 5' RACE reads. The table lists around 800,000 distinct CDR3 sequences, less than 60% of them singletons. Sample: blood. These receptors were collected from a man older than 75 in good health.

The chain has TRBV6-1 and TRBJ2-3, with no clear D. This CDR3 has 13 amino acids. Germline CDR1 and CDR2: MNHNS and SASEGT. Deletions cut 5 bases from V and 5 bases from J, with 11 bases between. CDR3 protein: CASSITERDTQYF. Here the CDR3 DNA reads TGTGCCAGCAGTATAACAGAGCGAGATACGCAGTATTTT.

This clonotype was seen a single time. The rearrangement links TRBV29-1 to TRBJ2-7; D unresolved. V dropped 3 bases and J dropped 2 bases, with 11 bases sitting between them. The length of the CDR3 is 13 residues. The V gene's germline CDR1 is SQVTM and CDR2 ANQGSEA. CDR3 protein: CSVEKGFPYEQYF. CDR3 sequence (DNA): TGCAGCGTTGAGAAAGGGTTCCCCTACGAGCAGTACTTC.

This chain links TRBV12-3 or TRBV12-4 with TRBJ1-1, with D hard to call. The CDR3 runs to 11 residues. Trimming took 7 bases from V and 6 from J, leaving 9 bases between them. CDR3 nucleotides: TGTGCCAGCACCTCAGAGGCTGAAGCTTTCTTT. Amino acid sequence: CASTSEAEAFF.

Notes on this clonotype: This may stem from a read error, because a much larger clone lies one nucleotide away. The chain has TRBV28 and TRBJ2-7; 7 nucleotides agree with TRBD2. The CDR3 consists of 15 residues. Per the germline V gene, CDR1 is MDHEN and CDR2 is SYDVKM. Here the CDR3 DNA reads TGTACCAGCAAGTGGGCAGCGGGATCGTGGGACGAGCAGTACTTC. It translates to CTSKWAAGSWDEQYF.

The rearrangement links TRBV29-1 to TRBJ2-1, with a tentative D call TRBD2 (5 bases). The CDR3 totals 12 residues. Germline CDR1 is SQVTM and CDR2 is ANQGSEA. V was pared by 6 bases and J by 7 bases, with 13 bases between. The CDR3 sequence: CSVSGPGNEQFF. The CDR3 DNA follows: TGCAGCGTGAGTGGGCCGGGGAATGAGCAGTTCTTC.

This rearrangement joins TRBV12-3 or TRBV12-4 to TRBJ2-4; D is possibly TRBD1 (6 bases). Trimming cost V 7 bases and J 1 base, with 14 bases left between them. CDR3 size: 15 residues. The CDR3: CASTHTGLAKNIQYF. The CDR3 region has the DNA TGTGCCAGCACCCATACAGGGCTGGCCAAAAACATTCAGTACTTC.

As for this clonotype: One end of the junction varies from germline; a read error may be responsible. The rearrangement links TRBV24-1 to TRBJ2-1; 8 nucleotides line up with TRBD1. Germline V gene lookup returns CDR1 KGHDR and CDR2 SFDVKD. The CDR3 consists of 17 residues. Here the CDR3 DNA reads TGTGCCACCAGTGACCGCCACGACCGGGACAGGTACAATGTGCAGTTCTTC. Translating it yields CATSDRHDRDRYNVQFF.

This clonotype has just one count. J is TRBJ1-1 and V is TRBV12-3 or TRBV12-4; D is ambiguous. The CDR3 is 13 residues long. Here the CDR3 reads CVVGPLKNTEAFF. In DNA form, the CDR3 reads TGTGTCGTCGGGCCGCTTAAGAACACTGAAGCTTTCTTT.

This chain uses TRBV7-2 with TRBJ2-3; 9 positions agree with TRBD2. The V gene's germline CDR1 is SGHTA and CDR2 FQGNSA. The CDR3 sequence is 17 residues long. V shed 7 bases and J 5 bases; nucleotides not matched to a gene: 16. CDR3 residues: CASNPLAAAGGIDTQYF. The CDR3 DNA follows: TGTGCCAGCAATCCTCTCGCGGCAGCGGGAGGAATAGATACGCAGTATTTT.

The chain recombines TRBV4-3 with TRBJ2-5; 7 bases align to TRBD2. V lost 1 base and J lost 3; bases outside the gene matches: 11. The CDR3 runs 17 residues. CDR1 and CDR2 from the germline V gene are LGHNA and YSLEER. The CDR3 DNA is TGCGCCAGCAGCCAAGGGTTCGGGCCTAGCGGTAAAGAGACCCAGTACTTC. This translates into CASSQGFGPSGKETQYF.

The chain carries TRBV28 and TRBJ1-4; D perhaps matches TRBD1 (6 bases). The V end was cut by 6 bases, the J end by 8 bases, with 16 bases between. This CDR3 spans 14 amino acids. Looked up from germline, CDR1 is MDHEN and CDR2 is SYDVKM. The CDR3 protein is CASREQGRQEKLFF. The CDR3 region has the DNA TGTGCCAGCAGGGAGCAGGGGCGTCAGGAAAAACTGTTTTTT.

This clonotype has just one count. The V gene is TRBV11-3, the J gene TRBJ2-3, with D tentatively TRBD2 (5 bases). The CDR3 runs to 15 residues. Germline values: CDR1 SGHNT, CDR2 YENEEA. V lost 1 base to trimming and J lost 2 bases, with 10 bases between them. The CDR3 DNA is TGTGCCAGCAGCTTAGGAACACTAGACACAGATACGCAGTATTTT. Protein sequence: CASSLGTLDTDTQYF.

Details on this clonotype: Compared with germline, one end of the junction differs, possibly owing to a read error. V is TRBV28 and J is TRBJ2-7; D remains ambiguous. The J call is uncertain, as TRBJ2-4 better fits the DNA end. CDR3 length equals 13 residues. Per the germline V gene, CDR1 is MDHEN and CDR2 is SYDVKM. The CDR3 here is CASNQPPVDIQYF. In DNA, the CDR3 is TGTGCTAGCAACCAACCTCCCGTAGACATTCAGTACTTC.

The chain couples TRBV6-2 or TRBV6-3 to TRBJ2-7, with TRBD2 as a possible D gene (6 bases). The end of the DNA aligns better with TRBJ2-5, so the J call may be wrong. This CDR3 is 14 amino acids long. Germline-derived CDR1 and CDR2 are MNHEY and SVGEGT. The CDR3 spells CASGGLVGAETQYF. The CDR3, as DNA: TGTGCCAGTGGGGGGTTGGTGGGAGCAGAGACCCAGTACTTC.

This clonotype was seen a few times. The genes are TRBV7-9 and TRBJ2-2, with D perhaps matching TRBD1 (6 bases). The CDR3 covers 13 residues. Between the trimmed V and J ends, which lost 10 bases and 2 bases, there was a span of 11 bases. CDR1 SEHNR and CDR2 FQNEAQ come from the germline V gene (reference sequence). The CDR3 region is CANDRSNTGELFF. Written as DNA, the CDR3 is TGTGCCAATGACAGGAGTAACACCGGGGAGCTGTTTTTT.

The chain has TRBV20-1 and TRBJ2-1, with TRBD2 as a possible D gene (5 bases). The CDR3 is 13 amino acids. CDR1 is DFQATT and CDR2 is SNEGSKA in the germline V gene (reference sequence). Trimming pared 2 bases from V and 6 bases from J, leaving 11 bases between. The CDR3 DNA reads as TGCAGTGCTAGATCCGGGGTCGGCAATGAGCAGTTCTTC. It is translated as CSARSGVGNEQFF.